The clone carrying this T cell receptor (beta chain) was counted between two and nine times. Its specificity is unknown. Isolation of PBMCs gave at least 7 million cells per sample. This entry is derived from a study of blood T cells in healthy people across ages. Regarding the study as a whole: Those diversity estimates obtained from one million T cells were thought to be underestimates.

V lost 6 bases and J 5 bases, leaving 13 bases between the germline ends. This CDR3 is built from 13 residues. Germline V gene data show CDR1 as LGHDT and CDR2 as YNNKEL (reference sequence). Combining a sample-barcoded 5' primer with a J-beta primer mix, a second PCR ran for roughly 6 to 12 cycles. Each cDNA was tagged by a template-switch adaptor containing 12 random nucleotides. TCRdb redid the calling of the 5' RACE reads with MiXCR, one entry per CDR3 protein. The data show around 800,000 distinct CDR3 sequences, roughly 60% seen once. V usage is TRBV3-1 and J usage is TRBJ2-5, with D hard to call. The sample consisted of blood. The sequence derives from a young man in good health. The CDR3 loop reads CASRHNMKETQYF. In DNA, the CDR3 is TGTGCCAGCAGACATAACATGAAGGAGACCCAGTACTTC.